The 20 T cell receptor beta chains listed next were all sequenced from one sample in a study of patients and donors after allogeneic stem cell transplantation. TCRdb redid the calling of the RT-PCR reads with MiXCR, one entry per CDR3 protein. The repertoire holds roughly 190,000 distinct CDR3 sequences, with 41% as singletons. The sequenced sample was blood, either unsorted or a sorted T cell fraction (not recorded which). The receptors stem from a human donor who was either an allogeneic HSCT recipient or a stem cell or donor lymphocyte infusion donor (not recorded which). It is not recorded whose cells these are; they may come from a transplant donor.

V is TRBV9 and J is TRBJ2-5; 7 nucleotides line up with TRBD1. CDR1 SGDLS and CDR2 YYNGEE come from the germline V gene. The CDR3 sequence is 17 residues long. V shed 3 bases and J 7 bases; nucleotides not matched to a gene: 18. CDR3 protein: CASSGYRDSIREGTQYF. CDR3 in DNA: TGTGCCAGCAGCGGGTACCGGGACAGCATCCGAGAGGGGACCCAGTACTTC.

The rearrangement joins TRBV5-5 to TRBJ2-4, with D hard to call. Trimming took off 4 bases at V and 7 bases at J, with 21 bases between the two ends. This CDR3 has 16 amino acids. From germline, CDR1 is SGHKS and CDR2 YYEKEE (reference sequence). CDR3 DNA: TGTGCCAGCAGCCAAAATATTGGACCACGCAGGAACATTCAGTACTTC. Translated, it gives CASSQNIGPRRNIQYF.

This clonotype appeared many times. The chain couples TRBV9 to TRBJ1-2; TRBD1 is a possible D gene (5 bases). CDR1 and CDR2 (germline): SGDLS, YYNGEE. This CDR3 is 14 amino acids long. Trimming removed 2 bases at V and 8 bases at J, with 16 bases between. CDR3 nucleotides: TGTGCCAGCAGCGTTCCCCACGGGGCGAGAGGCTACACCTTC. It encodes CASSVPHGARGYTF.

On this clonotype itself: One end of the junction fails to match germline, which may point to a read error. The chain links TRBV27 to TRBJ1-4, with D hard to call. The CDR3 covers 12 residues. Per the germline V gene, CDR1 is MNHEY and CDR2 is SMNVEV (reference sequence). The CDR3 DNA is TGTGCCGGCAGTCGCCATGGTGAAAAACTGTTTTTT. It yields the protein CAGSRHGEKLFF.

As DNA, the CDR3 is TGTGCCAGCAGTTACTCTTTTCTGATCGACCCCGGTAGCGGGGAGCTGTTTTTT. This translates into CASSYSFLIDPGSGELFF. The chain joins TRBV6-5 to TRBJ2-2; D is uncertain. Per germline, CDR1 MNHEY and CDR2 SVGAGI. Trimming pared 0 bases from V and 7 bases from J, leaving 21 bases between. The CDR3 has 18 residues.

There are a few counts of this clonotype. V usage is TRBV5-1 and J usage is TRBJ2-1; D could derive from TRBD1 or TRBD2 (5 bases each). Deletions cut 2 bases from V and 2 bases from J, with 17 bases between. Germline V CDR1 and CDR2: SGHRS, YFSETQ. CDR3 length equals 17 residues. The CDR3 bases are TGCGCCAGCAGCTTTCCCCCAGGGTCTAGCACCTACAATGAGCAGTTCTTC. Residues: CASSFPPGSSTYNEQFF.

This sequence joins TRBV20-1 and TRBJ1-3, with no clear D. From germline, CDR1 is DFQATT and CDR2 SNEGSKA (reference sequence). Trimming left V 1 base short and J 4 bases short, with 2 bases between. CDR3 length: 11 amino acids. The CDR3 bases are TGCAGTGCTAGAGCGGGAAACACCATATATTTT. Protein product: CSARAGNTIYF.

The sample holds one count of this clonotype. The chain has TRBV7-9 and TRBJ1-2; the D is unclear. Germline V gives CDR1 SEHNR, CDR2 FQNEAQ (reference sequence). V dropped 4 bases and J dropped 3 bases, with 18 bases sitting between them. This CDR3 comprises 16 residues. The CDR3 DNA reads as TGTGCCAGCAGCTATCTGACGGCTGGGGAGGACTATGGCTACACCTTC. It is translated as CASSYLTAGEDYGYTF.

The genes are TRBV3-1 and TRBJ1-5; D remains unclear. V was clipped by 1 base and J by 10 bases, with 20 bases between them. Germline V gene lookup returns CDR1 LGHDT and CDR2 YNNKEL (reference sequence). The length of the CDR3 is 16 residues. CDR3 amino acids: CASSQVLQFPLNPQHF. The CDR3 DNA follows: TGTGCCAGCAGCCAAGTCCTGCAGTTCCCCTTGAATCCCCAGCATTTT.

This chain connects TRBV6-5 to TRBJ2-5; D is perhaps TRBD2 (5 bases). Germline assignment: CDR1 MNHEY and CDR2 SVGAGI. The CDR3 consists of 15 residues. V was clipped by 2 bases and J by 7 bases, with 17 bases between them. The CDR3, as DNA: TGTGCCAGCAGTTACGGGTCTGACGGGAAAGGGACCCAGTACTTC. This codes for CASSYGSDGKGTQYF.

This clonotype occurred a few times. The V and J genes are TRBV12-3 or TRBV12-4 and TRBJ2-1; 7 bases map to TRBD1. V gave up 5 bases and J gave up 5 bases; unmatched junction bases: 9. This CDR3 comprises 15 residues. CDR3: CASSSRGFLNNEQFF. CDR3 bases: TGTGCCAGCAGTAGCAGGGGGTTTCTCAACAATGAGCAGTTCTTC.

For this clonotype: Given a much more abundant clone one base away, this may be a read error. This rearrangement joins TRBV11-2 to TRBJ2-1; no clear D. There are 11 residues in the CDR3. Germline values: CDR1 SGHAT, CDR2 FQNNGV. Trimming left V 4 bases short and J 5 bases short, with 3 bases between. The CDR3: CASSSHNEQFF. CDR3 nucleotide sequence: TGTGCCAGCAGCTCGCACAATGAGCAGTTCTTC.

This chain connects TRBV9 to TRBJ2-1; TRBD2 matches 9 bases. This CDR3 contains 15 residues. Germline V gene sequence: CDR1 SGDLS, CDR2 YYNGEE. The junction had 3 bases not matched to a gene; V was cut back by 0 bases and J by 5 bases. CDR3 nucleotides: TGTGCCAGCAGCGTAGATAGCGGGAGCAACAATGAGCAGTTCTTC. It yields the protein CASSVDSGSNNEQFF.

There are a few counts of this clonotype. This chain links TRBV9 with TRBJ2-2, with D hard to call. The CDR3 runs 13 residues. The germline V and J ends were trimmed by 4 bases and 4 bases, with 8 bases remaining between them. Germline assignment: CDR1 SGDLS and CDR2 YYNGEE. The chain's CDR3 is CASSPPSTGELFF. CDR3 in DNA: TGTGCCAGCAGCCCCCCCTCCACCGGGGAGCTGTTTTTT. Using reference TRBV9 and TRBJ2-2 for the parts outside the CDR3, the full variable domain is DSGVTQTPKHLITATGQRVTLRCSPRSGDLSVYWYQQSLDQGLQFLIQYYNGEERAKGNILERFSAQQFPDLHSELNLSSLELGDSALYFCASSPPSTGELFFGEGSRLTVL.

The sample holds a few counts of this clonotype. The J gene is TRBJ1-4, the V gene TRBV28; tentatively, D is TRBD1 (5 bases). V gave up 3 bases and J gave up 8 bases, with 13 bases separating them. This CDR3 comprises 14 residues. Looked up from germline, CDR1 is MDHEN and CDR2 is SYDVKM. This CDR3 is CASSLGGVGEKLFF. CDR3 in DNA: TGTGCCAGCAGTTTGGGGGGAGTTGGGGAAAAACTGTTTTTT.

This chain connects TRBV5-1 to TRBJ1-3; the D gene is possibly TRBD1 (6 bases). Germline CDR1 reads SGHRS; CDR2 reads YFSETQ. This CDR3 comprises 18 residues. Trimming pared 1 base from V and 0 bases from J, leaving 17 bases between. The CDR3 is CASSLSSGTFDSGNTIYF. The CDR3 DNA is TGCGCCAGCAGCTTGAGTTCCGGGACATTCGACTCTGGAAACACCATATATTTT.

This clonotype was picked up a small number of times. The rearrangement uses TRBV24-1 and TRBJ1-1; the match to TRBD1 covers 7 bases. Trimming took 3 bases from V and 1 from J; bases not matched to a gene: 7. Germline V gene lookup returns CDR1 KGHDR and CDR2 SFDVKD. The CDR3 is 16 amino acids. CDR3 DNA sequence: TGTGCCACCAGTGATGCAAAAGGGACAGCGAACACTGAAGCTTTCTTT. Protein: CATSDAKGTANTEAFF.

This sequence joins TRBV12-3 or TRBV12-4 and TRBJ1-1; D may be TRBD1 (5 bases). This CDR3 contains 14 residues. V was shortened by 3 bases and J by 4 bases, with 12 bases between the two germline ends. The CDR3 DNA is TGTGCCAGCAGTTTGTTAGGGGCGAGCACTGAAGCTTTCTTT. Protein sequence: CASSLLGASTEAFF.

V usage is TRBV29-1 and J usage is TRBJ2-3; D remains ambiguous. The CDR3 is 12 residues long. Germline V CDR1 and CDR2: SQVTM, ANQGSEA. Deletions cut 3 bases from V and 1 base from J, with 5 bases between. CDR3 amino acids: CSVDKGTDTQYF. In nucleotides, the CDR3 is TGCAGCGTTGATAAGGGCACAGATACGCAGTATTTT.

The chain joins TRBV14 to TRBJ1-2; no reliable D call. Germline CDR1 SGHDN, CDR2 FVKESK. The CDR3 loop spans 16 amino acids. V was pared by 0 bases and J by 5 bases, with 16 bases between. The CDR3 spells CASSQDSPSAGYGYTF. The CDR3 nucleotides read TGTGCCAGCAGCCAAGACTCCCCTTCCGCCGGGTATGGCTACACCTTC.